This T cell receptor beta chain was sequenced during a study of CD8 T cells in Susac syndrome. V gave up 3 bases and J gave up 15 bases; unmatched junction bases: 4. CDR3 length equals 12 residues. RNA totalling about 0.5 to 1 ug underwent reverse transcription with random hexamers. From the immunoSEQ multiplex PCR reads, TCRdb called clonotypes with MiXCR, one entry per CDR3 protein. The table lists 85,000 to 130,000 distinct CDR3 sequences, around 94% of them singletons, with about 0.42% in the top ten. Sequencing of TCR beta, carried out with a high-throughput approach, was applied to CD8+ and CD4+ T cells from the blood. Bulk CD8+ and CD4+ cells came from magnetic negative isolation; CD8+ TEMRA by FACS.

J is TRBJ2-1 and V is TRBV12-3 or TRBV12-4, with 11 bases lining up with TRBD2. The receptor was derived from a human donor with Susac syndrome. Sequenced input: CD8+ T cells from PBMCs. CDR3 bases: TGTGCCAGCAGTTTGGGACTAGCGGTCCTGTTCTTC. This translates into CASSLGLAVLFF.